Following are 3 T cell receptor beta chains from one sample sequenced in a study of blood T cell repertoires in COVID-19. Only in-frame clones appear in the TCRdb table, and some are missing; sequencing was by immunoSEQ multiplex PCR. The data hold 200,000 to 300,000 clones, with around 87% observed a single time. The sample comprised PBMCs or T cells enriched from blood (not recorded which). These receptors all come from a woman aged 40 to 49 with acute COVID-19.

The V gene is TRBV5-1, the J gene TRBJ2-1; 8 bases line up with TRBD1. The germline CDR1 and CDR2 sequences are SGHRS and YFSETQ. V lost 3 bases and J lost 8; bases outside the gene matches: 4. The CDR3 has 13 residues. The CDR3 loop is CASSSGGSDEQFF. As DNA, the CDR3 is TGCGCCAGCAGCTCAGGGGGCAGCGATGAGCAGTTCTTC.

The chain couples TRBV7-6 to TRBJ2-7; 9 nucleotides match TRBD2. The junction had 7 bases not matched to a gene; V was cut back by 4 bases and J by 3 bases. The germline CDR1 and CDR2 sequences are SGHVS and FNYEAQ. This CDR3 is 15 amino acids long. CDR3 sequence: CASSYPSGKGYEQYF. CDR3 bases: TGTGCCAGCAGCTATCCTAGCGGGAAGGGCTACGAGCAGTACTTC.

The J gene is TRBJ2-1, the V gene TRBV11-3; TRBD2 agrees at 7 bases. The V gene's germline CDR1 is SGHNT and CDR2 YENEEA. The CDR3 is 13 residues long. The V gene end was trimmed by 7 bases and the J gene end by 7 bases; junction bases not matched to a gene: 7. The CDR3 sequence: CASNPGRGNEQFF. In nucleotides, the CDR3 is TGTGCCAGCAACCCGGGGAGGGGTAATGAGCAGTTCTTC. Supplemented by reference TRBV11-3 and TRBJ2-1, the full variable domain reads EAGVVQSPRYKIIEKKQPVAFWCNPISGHNTLYWYLQNLGQGPELLIRYENEEAVDDSQLPKDRFSAERLKGVDSTLKIQPAELGDSAVYLCASNPGRGNEQFFGPGTRLTVL.